This entry concerns a single T cell receptor (beta chain). The germline V gene encodes CDR1 MGHDK and CDR2 SYGVNS. The trim removed 5 bases at V and 5 bases at J, leaving 7 bases unmatched. This CDR3 spans 15 amino acids. Only in-frame clones appear in the TCRdb table, and some are missing; sequencing was by immunoSEQ multiplex PCR. The repertoire includes about 140,000 clones, 80% to 90% of them detected once, and 37% sits in the top ten. This sample was included in a study of blood T cell repertoires in COVID-19. In the study overall: PBMCs, B-cell-depleted T cells, or T cells were the source of the cDNA or gDNA that made up the material.

This rearrangement joins TRBV25-1 to TRBJ2-2; TRBD2 aligns across 8 bases. Material for sequencing was peripheral blood. This clonotype originated in a man in his fifties or sixties who had recovered from COVID-19. The CDR3 here is CASSPPGLGTGELFF. In nucleotides, the CDR3 is TGTGCCAGCAGTCCTCCGGGACTAGGAACCGGGGAGCTGTTTTTT.